The present T cell receptor beta chain was sequenced within a study of cytomegalovirus exposure and HLA in healthy donors. Study-wide results and caveats: The study labeled more than 150 TCR beta chains cytomegalovirus-associated. According to an earlier analysis, most TCR beta V segments yielded productive rearrangements about 87% or about 30% of the time.

Amplification used 60 Vbeta primers and 13 Jbeta primers. Generated by immunoSEQ multiplex PCR, the TCRdb table keeps only in-frame clones and is missing some. The sample records some 130,000 clones, over 60% being singletons. Comment on this clone: What it recognizes is unknown. Other DNA sequences within the sample encode an identical CDR3.

This CDR3 contains 13 residues. Per the germline V gene, CDR1 is KGHSH and CDR2 is LQKENI. V lost 3 bases, J lost 5 bases, and 10 bases lay in between. The source is a man aged 25 to 40 in good health and CMV-seronegative. The specimen was PBMCs. V is TRBV18 and J is TRBJ1-2, with TRBD1 as a possible D gene (6 bases). The DNA for the CDR3 is TGTGCCAGCTCACCGGACAGTCGGTATGGCTACACCTTC. It is translated as CASSPDSRYGYTF.